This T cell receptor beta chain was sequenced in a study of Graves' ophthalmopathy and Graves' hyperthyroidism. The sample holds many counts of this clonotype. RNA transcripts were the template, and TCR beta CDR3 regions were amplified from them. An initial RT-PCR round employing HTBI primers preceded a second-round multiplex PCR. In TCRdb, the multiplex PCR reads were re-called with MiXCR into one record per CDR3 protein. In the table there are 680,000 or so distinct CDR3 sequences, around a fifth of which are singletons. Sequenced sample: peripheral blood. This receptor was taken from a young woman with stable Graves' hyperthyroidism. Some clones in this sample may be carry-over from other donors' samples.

CDR3 residues: CAIGRLMGYGYTF. The CDR3 DNA reads as TGTGCCATCGGACGACTGATGGGGTATGGCTACACCTTC. The chain joins TRBV6-1 to TRBJ1-2; unclear D gene. CDR1 and CDR2 from the germline V gene are MNHNS and SASEGT. With 10 bases removed from V and 5 bases from J, the gap between germline ends came to 17 bases. The CDR3 is made up of 13 amino acids.